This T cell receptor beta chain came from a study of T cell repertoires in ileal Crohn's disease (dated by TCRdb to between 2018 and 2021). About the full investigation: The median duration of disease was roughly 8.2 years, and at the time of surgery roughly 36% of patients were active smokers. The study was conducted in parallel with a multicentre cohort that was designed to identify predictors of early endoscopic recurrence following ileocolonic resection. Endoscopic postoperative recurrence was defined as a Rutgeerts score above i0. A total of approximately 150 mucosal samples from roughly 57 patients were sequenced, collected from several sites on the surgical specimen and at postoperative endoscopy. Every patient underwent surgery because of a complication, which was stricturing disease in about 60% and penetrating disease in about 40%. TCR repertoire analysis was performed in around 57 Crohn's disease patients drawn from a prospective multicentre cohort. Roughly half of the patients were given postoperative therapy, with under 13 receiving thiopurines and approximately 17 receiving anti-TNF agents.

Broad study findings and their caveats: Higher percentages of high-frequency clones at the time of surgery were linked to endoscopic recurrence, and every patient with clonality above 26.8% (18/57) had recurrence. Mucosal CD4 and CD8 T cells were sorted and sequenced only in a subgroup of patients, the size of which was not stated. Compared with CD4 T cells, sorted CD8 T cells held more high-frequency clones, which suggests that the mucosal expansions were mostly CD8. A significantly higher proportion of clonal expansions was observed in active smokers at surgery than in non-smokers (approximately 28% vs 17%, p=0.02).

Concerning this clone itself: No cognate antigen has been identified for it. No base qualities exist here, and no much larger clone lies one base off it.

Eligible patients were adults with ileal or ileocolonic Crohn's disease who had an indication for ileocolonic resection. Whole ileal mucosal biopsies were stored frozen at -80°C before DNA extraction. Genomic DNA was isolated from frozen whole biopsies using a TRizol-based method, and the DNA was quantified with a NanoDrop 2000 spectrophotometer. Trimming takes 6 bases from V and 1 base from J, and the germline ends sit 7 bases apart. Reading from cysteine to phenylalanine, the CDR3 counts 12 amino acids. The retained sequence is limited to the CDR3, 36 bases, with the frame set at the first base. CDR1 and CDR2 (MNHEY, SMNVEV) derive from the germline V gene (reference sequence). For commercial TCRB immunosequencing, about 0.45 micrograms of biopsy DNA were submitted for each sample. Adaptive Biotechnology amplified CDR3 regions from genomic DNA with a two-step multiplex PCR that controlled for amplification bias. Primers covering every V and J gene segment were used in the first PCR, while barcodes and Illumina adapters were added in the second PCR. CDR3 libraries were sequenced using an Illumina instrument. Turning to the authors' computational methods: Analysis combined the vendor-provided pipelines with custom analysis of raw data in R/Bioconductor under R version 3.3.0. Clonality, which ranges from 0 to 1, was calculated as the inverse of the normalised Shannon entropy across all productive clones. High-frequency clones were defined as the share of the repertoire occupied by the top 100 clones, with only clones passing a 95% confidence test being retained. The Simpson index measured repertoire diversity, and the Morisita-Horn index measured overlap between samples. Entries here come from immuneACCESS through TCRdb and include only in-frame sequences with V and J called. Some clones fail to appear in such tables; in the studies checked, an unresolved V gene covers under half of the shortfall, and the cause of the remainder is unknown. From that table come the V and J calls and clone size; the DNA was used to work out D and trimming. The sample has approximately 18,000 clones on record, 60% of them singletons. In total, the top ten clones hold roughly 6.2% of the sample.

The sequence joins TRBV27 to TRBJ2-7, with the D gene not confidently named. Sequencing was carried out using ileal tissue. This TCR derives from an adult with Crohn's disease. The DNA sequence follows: TGTGCCAGCAGGGCAGTATCCTACGAGCAGTACTTC. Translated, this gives CASRAVSYEQYF.